The 10 T cell receptor beta chains below all came from one sample that was sequenced in a study of glioma-infiltrating T cells. Amplification of TCR alpha and beta CDR3 regions from RNA used iRepertoire nested multiplex PCR. TCRdb independently ran MiXCR on the multiplex PCR reads; one entry per CDR3 protein. Seen here are roughly 350,000 distinct CDR3 sequences, about 40% observed once, and the top ten hold approximately 12%. Input material: glioma tissue, nonneoplastic brain tissue, or PBMCs (not recorded which). These receptor sequences come from a human donor with low-grade glioma or glioblastoma, undergoing nonglioma brain surgery, or in good health (not recorded which).

As for this clonotype: A much more abundant neighbour one base away suggests this may be a read error. The conserved final phenylalanine or tryptophan is absent from the CDR3, which likely points to a read error. The chain employs TRBV15 and TRBJ2-3; TRBD2 matches 9 bases. In germline, CDR1 is LNHNV, CDR2 YYDKDF (reference sequence). V was pared by 3 bases and J by 8 bases, with 9 bases of the junction left unmatched. The CDR3 loop spans 15 amino acids. The CDR3 reads CATSSSSGRVGTQYS. The CDR3 DNA reads as TGTGCCACCAGCAGTAGTAGCGGGAGAGTAGGTACGCAGTATTCT.

About this clonotype itself: A clone one base away is much larger, so this may be a read error. Likely a read error: the CDR3 ends without its conserved phenylalanine or tryptophan. The chain couples TRBV10-3 to TRBJ1-1, with D possibly TRBD1 on 5 matching bases. Trimming took 2 bases from V and 1 from J, leaving 8 bases between them. This CDR3 is 14 amino acids long. Germline CDR1 ENHRY, CDR2 SYGVKD. Written as DNA, the CDR3 is TGTGCCATCAGTGAGGCGGGGGGGAACACTGAAGCTTTCCTT. Amino acids: CAISEAGGNTEAFL.

This clonotype was counted between two and nine times. V is TRBV20-1 and J is TRBJ2-7; possibly TRBD2 for D (6 bases). Per the germline V gene, CDR1 is DFQATT and CDR2 is SNEGSKA (reference sequence). V gave up 8 bases and J gave up 2 bases, with 16 bases separating them. The CDR3 has 13 amino acids. DNA for the CDR3: TGCAGTCCGTTCGATGGGGAGGCCTACGAGCAGTACTTC. Its protein product is CSPFDGEAYEQYF.

This chain links TRBV7-2 with TRBJ1-3; possible D gene TRBD1, 5 bases. V lost 1 base to trimming and J lost 2 bases, with 12 bases between them. The CDR3 totals 16 residues. CDR1 and CDR2 from the germline V gene are SGHTA and FQGNSA. The CDR3 reads CASSLVRGLAGNTIYF. The DNA of the CDR3 is TGTGCCAGCAGCTTAGTGCGGGGGTTAGCTGGAAACACCATATATTTT. The full variable domain, in which reference TRBV7-2 and TRBJ1-3 provide the parts outside the CDR3, is GAGVSQSPSNKVTEKGKDVELRCDPISGHTALYWYRQSLGQGLEFLIYFQGNSAPDKSGLPSDRFSAERTGGSVSTLTIQRTQQEDSAVYLCASSLVRGLAGNTIYFGEGSWLTVV.

This rearrangement joins TRBV9 to TRBJ2-7; 7 nucleotides agree with TRBD2. Per germline, CDR1 SGDLS and CDR2 YYNGEE. There are 14 residues in the CDR3. The junction had 5 bases not matched to a gene; V was cut back by 2 bases and J by 3 bases. CDR3 protein: CASSVFREGYEQYF. The CDR3 coding sequence is TGTGCCAGCAGCGTTTTTAGGGAGGGCTACGAGCAGTACTTC.

A note on this clonotype: Germline is not matched at one junction end, which may reflect a read error. The CDR3 DNA is TGTGCCAACAGTTCAGGGACAGGCTATGGCTACACCTTC. This gives the protein CANSSGTGYGYTF. The gene calls are TRBV28 and TRBJ1-2, with 8 bases matching TRBD1. This CDR3 spans 13 amino acids. Germline values: CDR1 MDHEN, CDR2 SYDVKM.

Of note for this clonotype: A much larger clone differs from this one at a single base, so this may be a read error. V gene TRBV15 combines with J gene TRBJ1-2; the D is unclear. From germline, CDR1 is LNHNV and CDR2 YYDKDF (reference sequence). With 3 bases removed from V and 2 bases from J, the gap between germline ends came to 4 bases. CDR3 length: 12 amino acids. CDR3 sequence reads: CATSSINYGYTF. The CDR3 DNA reads as TGTGCCACCAGCAGCATAAACTATGGCTACACCTTC.

This clonotype came up many times. The chain has TRBV20-1 and TRBJ1-4, with D hard to call. Trimming pared 1 base from V and 15 bases from J, leaving 12 bases between. The CDR3 is made up of 11 amino acids. Germline assignment: CDR1 DFQATT and CDR2 SNEGSKA (reference sequence). CDR3 in amino acids: CSARVAEVVFF. The CDR3 nucleotides are TGCAGTGCTAGAGTAGCCGAAGTGGTGTTTTTT.

This clonotype was counted many times. The chain uses TRBV28 and TRBJ2-2; perhaps TRBD1 as D (5 bases). With 2 bases removed from V and 4 bases from J, the gap between germline ends came to 14 bases. The CDR3 totals 16 residues. CDR1 is MDHEN, CDR2 SYDVKM, per germline. CDR3 protein: CASSLGLDILTGELFF. The CDR3 DNA follows: TGTGCCAGCAGTTTAGGTCTGGACATACTCACCGGGGAGCTGTTTTTT.

This clonotype was detected a few times. J is TRBJ2-2 and V is TRBV6-5; 9 nucleotides align to TRBD1. This CDR3 region has 17 residues. V trimming: 0 bases; J trimming: 7 bases; junction bases outside the gene matches: 9. CDR1 is MNHEY, CDR2 SVGAGI, per germline. Here the CDR3 reads CASSYSIGTGGHGELFF. The CDR3 nucleotides are TGTGCCAGCAGTTACTCGATCGGAACAGGGGGCCACGGGGAGCTGTTTTTT.